The TCR beta chain under discussion was sequenced for a study of beta chain features in type 1 diabetes. The CDR3 spans 16 residues. Per the germline V gene, CDR1 is SGHDN and CDR2 is FVKESK. V lost 1 base and J lost 12, with 21 bases in between. Expressed TCRB transcripts were sequenced because the entire RNA isolate underwent reverse transcription. Produced via immunoSEQ multiplex PCR; TCRdb's table is partial and in-frame only. This sample has approximately 170,000 clones, with approximately 9.1% found just once. Study-wide findings and caveats: Type 1 diabetes patients showed fewer insertions and more deletions at VDJ junctions.

Comment on this clone: Antigen: not known.

The source of this sequence is a woman aged 18-29 years in good health. Sequenced input: central memory CD4+ T cells from blood. This chain connects TRBV14 to TRBJ1-4, with D unresolved. The CDR3 nucleotides read TGTGCCAGCAGCCAAGGTCTAACCGCCCGCCCCGAGGAACTGTTTTTT. Protein product: CASSQGLTARPEELFF.